This TCR beta chain was obtained from a study of cytomegalovirus exposure and HLA in healthy donors. Vbeta (60) and Jbeta (13) primers were used in the PCR. Sequencing used immunoSEQ multiplex PCR; TCRdb keeps in-frame clones, though not all of them. The data hold 150,000 to 190,000 clones, with roughly 84% observed a single time. Looked up from germline, CDR1 is MDHEN and CDR2 is SYDVKM. The CDR3 runs to 15 residues. Germline trimming cut 5 bases from V and 3 bases from J; bases unmatched to any gene: 6. The clonotype comes from a woman aged 18-29 years in good health and CMV-seronegative. The rearrangement uses TRBV28 and TRBJ2-2; TRBD1 aligns across 7 bases. Sample: PBMCs. The CDR3 sequence: CASSVQGRDTGELFF. The CDR3 coding sequence is TGTGCCAGCAGTGTACAGGGGCGGGACACCGGGGAGCTGTTTTTT.